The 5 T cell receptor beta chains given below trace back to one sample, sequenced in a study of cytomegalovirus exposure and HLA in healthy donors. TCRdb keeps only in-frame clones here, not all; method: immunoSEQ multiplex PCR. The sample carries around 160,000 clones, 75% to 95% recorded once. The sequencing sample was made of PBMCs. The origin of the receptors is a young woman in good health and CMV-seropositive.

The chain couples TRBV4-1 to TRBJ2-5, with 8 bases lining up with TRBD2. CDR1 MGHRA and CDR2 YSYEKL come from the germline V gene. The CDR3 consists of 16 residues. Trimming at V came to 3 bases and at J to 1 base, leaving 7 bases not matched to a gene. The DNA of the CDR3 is TGCGCCAGCAGCCACCTTCGCGGGGGGACCCAAGAGACCCAGTACTTC. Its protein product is CASSHLRGGTQETQYF.

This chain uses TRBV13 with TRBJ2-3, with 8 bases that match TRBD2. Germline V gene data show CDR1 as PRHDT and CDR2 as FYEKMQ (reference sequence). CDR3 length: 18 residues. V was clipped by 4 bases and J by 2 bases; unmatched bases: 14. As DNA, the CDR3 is TGTGCCAGCAGCTCGGCGTCGGGGGGGAGAACTCTCACAGATACGCAGTATTTT. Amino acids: CASSSASGGRTLTDTQYF.

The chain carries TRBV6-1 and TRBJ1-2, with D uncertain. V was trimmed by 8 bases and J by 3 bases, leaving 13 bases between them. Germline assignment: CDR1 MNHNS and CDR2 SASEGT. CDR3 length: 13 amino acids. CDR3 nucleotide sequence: TGTGCCAGCCTCCAAGGCGGATACTATGGCTACACCTTC. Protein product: CASLQGGYYGYTF.

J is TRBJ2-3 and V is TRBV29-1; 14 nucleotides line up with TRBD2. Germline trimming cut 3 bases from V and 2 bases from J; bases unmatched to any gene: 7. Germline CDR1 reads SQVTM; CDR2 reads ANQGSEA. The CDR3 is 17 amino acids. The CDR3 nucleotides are TGCAGCGTTGACTATGGACTAGCGGGAGGCTCCACAGATACGCAGTATTTT. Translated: CSVDYGLAGGSTDTQYF.

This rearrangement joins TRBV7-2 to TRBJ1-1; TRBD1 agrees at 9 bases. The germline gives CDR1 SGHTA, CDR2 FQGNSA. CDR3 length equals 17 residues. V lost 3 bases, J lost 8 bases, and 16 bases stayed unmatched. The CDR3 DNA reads TGTGCCAGCAGCTTTCCTCTCTCCGGGACAGGGACAACGGAAGCTTTCTTT. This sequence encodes CASSFPLSGTGTTEAFF. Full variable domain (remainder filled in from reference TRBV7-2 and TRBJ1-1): GAGVSQSPSNKVTEKGKDVELRCDPISGHTALYWYRQSLGQGLEFLIYFQGNSAPDKSGLPSDRFSAERTGGSVSTLTIQRTQQEDSAVYLCASSFPLSGTGTTEAFFGQGTRLTVV.